This is a list of T cell receptor beta chains from one sample in a study of cytomegalovirus exposure and HLA in healthy donors. Using immunoSEQ multiplex PCR, the repertoire was profiled, and TCRdb retains in-frame clones only, with some absent. Among some 170,000 clones listed, roughly 79% were seen once. The sequenced material came from PBMCs. The receptors derive from a woman aged 45-65 years in good health and CMV-seronegative. CDR3s include the opening cysteine and the closing phenylalanine or tryptophan. A D gene is named only where the DNA matches it firmly. For some rows the clone size is stated as once, few or many, or as a class when expanded; others skip it.

j_call clone_size v_call d_call cdr3_aa cdr3_nt
TRBJ1-2 once TRBV29-1 - CSVRGGPPNGGYTF TGCAGCGTTCGAGGAGGGCCGCCCAATGGGGGCTACACCTTC
TRBJ1-3 - TRBV7-2 TRBD1 CASSLRTGAENTIYF TGTGCCAGCAGCTTACGTACAGGGGCGGAAAACACCATATATTTT
TRBJ2-1 once TRBV6-1 TRBD2 CASSVSLAANEQFF TGTGCCAGCAGTGTGTCACTAGCGGCCAATGAGCAGTTCTTC
TRBJ2-7 - TRBV15 - CATSRVQGSYEQYF TGTGCCACCAGCAGAGTCCAGGGCTCCTACGAGCAGTACTTC
TRBJ1-5 - TRBV19 - CASSLIGEESSNQPQHF TGTGCCAGTAGTCTAATAGGCGAGGAGTCGAGCAATCAGCCCCAGCATTTT
TRBJ2-1 - TRBV13 TRBD2 CASSLLKGLAIHEQFF TGTGCCAGCAGCTTGCTCAAGGGACTAGCTATACATGAGCAGTTCTTC
TRBJ2-3 - TRBV30 TRBD2 CASSRTSGRIDTQYF TGTGCCTCCTCTCGGACTAGCGGGAGGATAGATACGCAGTATTTT
TRBJ2-3 - TRBV6-5 - CASSPGGAEDTQYF TGTGCCAGCAGTCCTGGGGGGGCTGAAGATACGCAGTATTTT
TRBJ2-3 - TRBV2 - CASSATGGVAQYF TGTGCCAGCAGTGCCACAGGGGGGGTGGCGCAGTATTTT
TRBJ1-5 few TRBV6-6 TRBD1 CASSSPDRGDNQPQHF TGTGCCAGCAGTTCCCCGGACAGGGGGGACAATCAGCCCCAGCATTTT
TRBJ1-1 - TRBV11-1 TRBD1 CASSLGRGETEAFF TGTGCCAGCAGCTTAGGCAGGGGGGAGACTGAAGCCTTCTTT
TRBJ1-2 - TRBV25-1 TRBD1 CASRPTRDSYGYTF TGTGCCAGCAGACCCACCCGGGACAGCTATGGCTACACCTTC
TRBJ1-1 - TRBV30 - CAWRIHRDTEAFF TGTGCCTGGAGAATCCACAGGGATACTGAAGCTTTCTTT
TRBJ1-1 once TRBV11-2 - CASSFARGGTNTEAFF TGTGCCAGCAGCTTTGCTCGGGGGGGAACGAACACTGAAGCTTTCTTT
TRBJ2-7 - TRBV29-1 TRBD1 CSVLTGAGGYEQYF TGCAGCGTTTTGACCGGGGCAGGGGGCTACGAGCAGTACTTC
TRBJ2-7 - TRBV30 - CARDYEQYF TGTGCCCGAGACTACGAGCAGTACTTC
TRBJ2-7 - TRBV10-3 TRBD1 CAHSQGAFNEQYF TGTGCCCACAGTCAGGGGGCATTCAACGAGCAGTACTTC
TRBJ1-1 - TRBV7-2 TRBD1 CASSLALNSGQRKMNTEAFF TGTGCCAGCAGCTTAGCTTTAAACTCGGGACAGCGGAAAATGAACACTGAAGCTTTCTTT